These 10 T cell receptor beta chains were all obtained from the same sample, sequenced in a study of T cell changes during pregnancy in multiple sclerosis. Measured with immunoSEQ multiplex PCR; TCRdb has only the in-frame clones, and not every one. The sample includes about 37,000 clones, 90% to 95% of them seen just once. Sequencing used CD4+ T cells from peripheral blood mononuclear cells, obtained in the third trimester of pregnancy. The receptor set was obtained from a female donor in good health, enrolled as a control in a pregnancy study.

Concerning this clone: One junction end disagrees with the germline gene, perhaps due to a read error. V is TRBV7-7 and J is TRBJ1-5; tentatively, D is TRBD1 (6 bases). Germline values: CDR1 SSHAT, CDR2 FNYEAQ (reference sequence). This CDR3 region has 16 residues. The CDR3 region is CASSLDRWGNDQPQHF. Here the CDR3 DNA reads TGTGCTAGCAGCTTAGACAGGTGGGGAAATGATCAGCCCCAGCATTTT.

This clone was counted once. The chain links TRBV5-4 to TRBJ2-7; 8 nucleotides line up with TRBD1. The CDR3 sequence is 14 residues long. Trimming cost V 4 bases and J 3 bases; bases outside gene matches: 6. Germline V gene lookup returns CDR1 SGHNT and CDR2 YYREEE (reference sequence). DNA for the CDR3: TGTGCCAGCAGCAAGGACAGGGTGAACTACGAGCAGTACTTC. Its translation is CASSKDRVNYEQYF. The full variable domain, its missing parts supplied by reference TRBV5-4 and TRBJ2-7, is ETGVTQSPTHLIKTRGQQVTLRCSSQSGHNTVSWYQQALGQGPQFIFQYYREEENGRGNFPPRFSGLQFPNYSSELNVNALELDDSALYLCASSKDRVNYEQYFGPGTRLTVT.

The J gene is TRBJ1-6, the V gene TRBV7-9, with D perhaps TRBD1 (6 bases). From germline, CDR1 is SEHNR and CDR2 FQNEAQ (reference sequence). V was cut by 5 bases and J by 7 bases, with 15 bases left in between. This CDR3 has 15 amino acids. The CDR3 DNA follows: TGTGCCAGCAGCCCGACAGGACAACGGAATTCACCCCTCCACTTT. It is translated as CASSPTGQRNSPLHF.

This clone has only one observation. V is TRBV11-2 and J is TRBJ1-3; maybe TRBD1 (5 bases). The length of the CDR3 is 17 residues. Germline V lookup: CDR1 SGHAT, CDR2 FQNNGV. With 2 bases removed from V and 4 bases from J, the gap between germline ends came to 18 bases. The CDR3 protein is CASSLRRQGDAGNTIYF. CDR3 DNA: TGTGCCAGCAGCTTACGACGGCAGGGTGACGCAGGAAACACCATATATTTT.

The rearrangement joins TRBV19 to TRBJ1-2; no reliable D call. Germline CDR1 LNHDA, CDR2 SQIVND (reference sequence). This CDR3 region has 15 residues. The germline V and J ends were trimmed by 4 bases and 4 bases, with 16 bases remaining between them. DNA of the CDR3: TGTGCCAGTAGTACCGACCCGACAAGACCCTATGGCTACACCTTC. Its protein is CASSTDPTRPYGYTF.

J is TRBJ1-1 and V is TRBV18, with D unclear. The CDR3 is 14 residues long. V lost 3 bases and J 1 base, leaving 9 bases between the germline ends. Germline-derived CDR1 and CDR2 are KGHSH and LQKENI. The CDR3 is CASSPPATNTEAFF. The CDR3 DNA follows: TGTGCCAGCTCACCTCCCGCTACGAACACTGAAGCTTTCTTT.

The chain joins TRBV5-1 to TRBJ2-5; D is ambiguous. This CDR3 region has 17 residues. Per germline, CDR1 SGHRS and CDR2 YFSETQ. The V end was cut by 2 bases, the J end by 5 bases, with 22 bases between. The CDR3: CASSLMTVRRPGETQYF. CDR3 DNA sequence: TGCGCCAGCAGCTTAATGACGGTTAGGCGACCCGGGGAGACCCAGTACTTC. Filled out from reference TRBV5-1 and TRBJ2-5, the complete variable domain reads KAGVTQTPRYLIKTRGQQVTLSCSPISGHRSVSWYQQTPGQGLQFLFEYFSETQRNKGNFPGRFSGRQFSNSRSEMNVSTLELGDSALYLCASSLMTVRRPGETQYFGPGTRLLVL.

The count of this clone is one. The gene calls are TRBV28 and TRBJ2-5, with 8 bases that match TRBD1. The germline gives CDR1 MDHEN, CDR2 SYDVKM. This CDR3 has 14 amino acids. V shed 6 bases, J shed 6 bases, and the junction held 9 bases outside the gene matches. CDR3 coding DNA: TGTGCCAGCAGGACCGCAGGGGGCAGGCAGACCCAGTACTTC. This sequence encodes CASRTAGGRQTQYF.

The V and J genes are TRBV7-2 and TRBJ1-5, with 8 positions matching TRBD1. V dropped 4 bases and J dropped 5; count of bases not matched to a gene: 4. Germline assignment: CDR1 SGHTA and CDR2 FQGNSA. This CDR3 has 14 residues. The CDR3 is CASSSDRGHQPQHF. The CDR3 region has the DNA TGTGCCAGCAGCTCCGACAGGGGACATCAGCCCCAGCATTTT.

The V and J genes are TRBV27 and TRBJ2-1, with 14 bases aligning to TRBD2. With 7 bases clipped from V and 8 bases from J, the junction kept 10 bases outside the gene matches. Looked up from germline, CDR1 is MNHEY and CDR2 is SMNVEV (reference sequence). The CDR3 spans 16 residues. The CDR3 nucleotides are TGTGCCAGCACCCGACTAGCGGGAGGGCCTAACCATGAGCAGTTCTTC. It is translated as CASTRLAGGPNHEQFF.